This record concerns one T cell receptor beta chain sequence. Its antigen is unidentified. The length of the CDR3 is 13 residues. The germline V gene encodes CDR1 MGHRA and CDR2 YSYEKL. V lost 6 bases and J lost 7, with 10 bases in between. TCRdb fed the reads into MiXCR, producing one record per CDR3 protein. Among 160,000 or so distinct CDR3 sequences listed, 15% to 20% were seen once. This specimen comes from a study of T cell repertoires in cytomegalovirus infection. Background on the study: Public TCR beta signatures marked donors with CMV infection and the matching HLA. Notes on the study in general: Ex vivo responses were dominated by HLA-C-restricted CMV-specific TCR beta clonotypes. Identification of carriers of CMV plus the relevant HLA was achieved through cumulative public TCR beta family frequency.

This TCR derives from a human donor in good health (CMV status not recorded). Some clones in this sample may be carry-over from other donors' samples. The chain is built from TRBV4-1 and TRBJ1-6; tentative D call: TRBD1 (6 bases). What was sequenced was CD8+ T cells from PBMCs. CDR3 residues: CASRGGGNSPLHF. CDR3 sequence (DNA): TGCGCCAGCAGAGGGGGGGGGAATTCACCCCTCCACTTT.